Below are 5 T cell receptor beta chains sequenced from a single sample in a study of T cells in Graves' hyperthyroidism and ophthalmopathy. Amplified TCR beta CDR3 regions derived from RNA transcripts. HTBI primers were the set used in a first-round RT-PCR of the TCR CDR3. TCRdb passed the multiplex PCR reads through MiXCR, listing each CDR3 protein once. The table lists fewer than 800,000 distinct CDR3 sequences, less than 20% of them singletons. Specimen: blood. The receptors were sampled from a man younger than 35 with Graves' hyperthyroidism.

This clonotype was found a few times. V gene TRBV28 combines with J gene TRBJ1-2, with D uncertain. Deletions cut 4 bases from V and 0 bases from J, with 12 bases between. CDR3 length: 15 residues. Germline assignment: CDR1 MDHEN and CDR2 SYDVKM. The CDR3 DNA sequence: TGTGCCAGCAGTTCCGCATGGGATGCTAACTATGGCTACACCTTC. Translation gives CASSSAWDANYGYTF.

This clonotype was seen a handful of times. V is TRBV12-3 or TRBV12-4 and J is TRBJ2-7, with D hard to call. The V end was cut by 3 bases, the J end by 9 bases, with 12 bases between. CDR3 length equals 12 residues. The CDR3, as DNA: TGTGCCAGCAGTTTTATCTTGGGGTGGCAGTACTTC. It yields the protein CASSFILGWQYF.

The chain combines TRBV29-1 with TRBJ2-7; 9 nucleotides match TRBD2. Germline V gene data show CDR1 as SQVTM and CDR2 as ANQGSEA. This CDR3 comprises 13 residues. Germline trimming cut 3 bases from V and 3 bases from J; bases unmatched to any gene: 3. CDR3: CSVEEAGGYEQYF. The CDR3 bases are TGCAGCGTTGAGGAAGCGGGAGGCTACGAGCAGTACTTC.

This clonotype was counted ten times or more. The V call is TRBV3-1, the J call TRBJ2-2; 7 bases fit TRBD1. After removal of 7 bases from V and 3 bases from J, the junction contained 2 bases not matched to a gene. This CDR3 has 13 residues. Germline V gives CDR1 LGHDT, CDR2 YNNKEL (reference sequence). The CDR3 protein is CASNTGDTGELFF. CDR3 sequence (DNA): TGTGCCAGCAACACAGGGGACACCGGGGAGCTGTTTTTT.

In this sample, this clonotype turned up many times. The chain employs TRBV28 and TRBJ2-3; 8 bases map to TRBD2. V was clipped by 4 bases and J by 5 bases; unmatched bases: 8. The length of the CDR3 is 15 residues. Germline lookup yields CDR1 MDHEN and CDR2 SYDVKM. CDR3 DNA sequence: TGTGCCAGCAGTTCCTCAGCGGGAGAGGAAGATACGCAGTATTTT. This encodes CASSSSAGEEDTQYF. Variable domain in full (rest from reference TRBV28 and TRBJ2-3): DVKVTQSSRYLVKRTGEKVFLECVQDMDHENMFWYRQDPGLGLRLIYFSYDVKMKEKGDIPEGYSVSREKKERFSLILESASTNQTSMYLCASSSSAGEEDTQYFGPGTRLTVL.